A single sample gave rise to the 17 T cell receptor beta chains below, sequenced in a study of T cell changes during pregnancy in multiple sclerosis. TCRdb's table, derived via immunoSEQ multiplex PCR, lists solely in-frame clones and lacks some. The sample holds tens of thousands of clones, 91% seen once. Sequenced material: CD4+ T cells from peripheral blood mononuclear cells, taken in the first trimester of pregnancy. These receptors were obtained from a female donor with multiple sclerosis, enrolled in a pregnancy study.

The chain carries TRBV27 and TRBJ1-2, with D possibly matching TRBD1 (6 bases). Germline V CDR1 and CDR2: MNHEY, SMNVEV (reference sequence). V dropped 8 bases and J dropped 4 bases, with 11 bases sitting between them. The CDR3 is 12 amino acids. As DNA, the CDR3 is TGTGCCAGCGCGGACAGTTTCTATGGCTACACCTTC. Translation: CASADSFYGYTF.

The V and J genes are TRBV5-4 and TRBJ2-7, with D maybe TRBD1 (6 bases). V lost 2 bases, J lost 5 bases, and 17 bases lay in between. Germline V gene lookup returns CDR1 SGHNT and CDR2 YYREEE (reference sequence). The CDR3 extends over 15 amino acids. For the CDR3, the DNA is TGTGCCAGCAGCTTCGTGCAGGGGCCCTTTGACGAGCAGTACTTC. Translated, it gives CASSFVQGPFDEQYF.

The chain has TRBV7-8 and TRBJ2-7, with 10 bases that match TRBD2. This CDR3 is 17 amino acids long. The J segment lost 2 bases and the V segment lost 3 bases, leaving 10 bases of the junction unmatched. CDR1 and CDR2 (germline): SGHVS, FQNEAQ. The CDR3 bases are TGTGCCAGCAGCTTGGGACTAGCGCGGATCCGGCCCTACGAGCAGTACTTC. The encoded protein is CASSLGLARIRPYEQYF.

The chain has TRBV12-5 and TRBJ1-6; D is perhaps TRBD1 (5 bases). Looked up from germline, CDR1 is LGHNT and CDR2 is FRNRAP. The CDR3 runs 14 residues. The germline V and J ends were trimmed by 7 bases and 6 bases, with 13 bases remaining between them. This chain's CDR3 is CASALDSSNSPLHF. In nucleotides, the CDR3 is TGTGCTAGTGCCCTAGACAGCTCTAATTCACCCCTCCACTTT.

There are a few counts of this clone. This sequence joins TRBV7-3 and TRBJ1-5, with 7 bases that match TRBD1. The CDR3 is made up of 13 amino acids. Trimming at V came to 5 bases and at J to 4 bases, leaving 2 bases not matched to a gene. Germline V gene lookup returns CDR1 SGHTA and CDR2 FQGTGA. CDR3 region: CASSPTGNQPQHF. The CDR3 bases are TGTGCCAGCAGCCCGACAGGGAATCAGCCCCAGCATTTT.

Notes on this clone: The junction does not match germline at one end; this may be a read error. The chain couples TRBV7-2 to TRBJ1-2, with D perhaps matching TRBD1 (5 bases). The germline V gene encodes CDR1 SGHTA and CDR2 FQGNSA. The CDR3 extends over 15 amino acids. The CDR3 loop is CASSLQEVLGYGYTF. CDR3 coding DNA: TGTGCCAGTAGCTTACAGGAGGTTTTGGGCTATGGCTACACCTTC.

The chain recombines TRBV7-2 with TRBJ1-2; 8 bases line up with TRBD1. With 1 base clipped from V and 2 bases from J, the junction kept 3 bases outside the gene matches. The germline gives CDR1 SGHTA, CDR2 FQGNSA. This CDR3 region has 15 residues. CDR3 amino acids: CASSLGGTGNYGYTF. DNA of the CDR3: TGTGCCAGCAGCTTAGGGGGGACAGGCAACTATGGCTACACCTTC.

V is TRBV11-2 and J is TRBJ1-6; the D gene is possibly TRBD1 (6 bases). CDR3 size: 15 residues. V was shortened by 5 bases and J by 7 bases, with 15 bases between the two germline ends. The germline CDR1 and CDR2 sequences are SGHAT and FQNNGV. The CDR3 spells CASSQVGGQNSPLHF. In DNA form, the CDR3 reads TGTGCCAGCAGCCAAGTCGGGGGGCAGAATTCACCCCTCCACTTT.

This clone appeared a single time. The chain links TRBV9 to TRBJ2-2, with D possibly being TRBD1 (6 bases). CDR1 is SGDLS, CDR2 YYNGEE, per germline. This CDR3 contains 15 residues. The V end lost 4 bases, the J end lost 5 bases, and 15 bases lay between the germline ends. CDR3 protein: CASSPDRPRTGELFF. The CDR3 region has the DNA TGTGCCAGCAGCCCGGACAGACCACGTACCGGGGAGCTGTTTTTT.

The genes are TRBV2 and TRBJ1-2; D may be TRBD1 (6 bases). The V gene's germline CDR1 is SNHLY and CDR2 FYNNEI. The germline V and J ends were trimmed by 1 base and 2 bases, with 20 bases remaining between them. The CDR3 has 18 amino acids. CDR3 coding DNA: TGTGCCAGCAGTGAAGATCGGTCACCAAGAACAGGGAACTATGGCTACACCTTC. Its translation: CASSEDRSPRTGNYGYTF.

The chain is built from TRBV10-3 and TRBJ2-7, with TRBD1 matching 7 bases. V lost 9 bases and J lost 3; bases outside the gene matches: 5. The CDR3 contains 12 residues. Germline CDR1 and CDR2: ENHRY and SYGVKD. The CDR3 sequence: CAIAGTVYEQYF. The CDR3 DNA follows: TGTGCCATTGCCGGGACAGTCTACGAGCAGTACTTC.

This chain links TRBV6-5 with TRBJ1-1; possibly TRBD1 for D (5 bases). The germline V gene has CDR1 MNHEY and CDR2 SVGAGI. The CDR3 extends over 16 amino acids. V lost 2 bases to trimming and J lost 1 base, with 14 bases between them. CDR3 amino acids: CASSYLTATGNTEAFF. CDR3 coding DNA: TGTGCCAGCAGTTACCTTACGGCTACAGGGAACACTGAAGCTTTCTTT.

This chain uses TRBV29-1 with TRBJ2-6, with D maybe TRBD1 (6 bases). V lost 7 bases, J lost 2 bases, and 6 bases lay in between. Germline V gene lookup returns CDR1 SQVTM and CDR2 ANQGSEA. The CDR3 loop spans 12 amino acids. The CDR3 nucleotides are TGCAGCGCAGGGGCTGGGGCCAACGTCCTGACTTTC. It translates to CSAGAGANVLTF.

The chain has TRBV7-8 and TRBJ2-7, with D tentatively TRBD2 (6 bases). Between the trimmed V and J ends, which lost 6 bases and 5 bases, there was a span of 14 bases. Germline V CDR1 and CDR2: SGHVS, FQNEAQ. CDR3 length: 13 amino acids. The CDR3, as DNA: TGTGCCAGCAGTCCGGACCCGGGGGACGAGCAGTACTTC. Residues: CASSPDPGDEQYF. Drawing the rest from reference TRBV7-8 and TRBJ2-7, the complete variable domain is GAGVSQSPRYKVAKRGQDVALRCDPISGHVSLFWYQQALGQGPEFLTYFQNEAQLDKSGLPSDRFFAERPEGSVSTLKIQRTQQEDSAVYLCASSPDPGDEQYFGPGTRLTVT.

The CDR3 DNA sequence: TGTGCCAGCAGCAGACCCCTCCAGGGCGTGAACACTGAAGCTTTCTTT. Protein: CASSRPLQGVNTEAFF. The rearrangement joins TRBV5-4 to TRBJ1-1; tentative D call: TRBD1 (5 bases). CDR1 is SGHNT and CDR2 is YYREEE in the germline V gene (reference sequence). V dropped 4 bases and J dropped 0 bases, with 16 bases sitting between them. The CDR3 spans 16 residues.

The chain combines TRBV5-8 with TRBJ2-7, with D unclear. The V and J ends lost 1 base and 3 bases respectively, with 2 bases between them. Per germline, CDR1 SGHTS and CDR2 YDEGEE. This CDR3 is built from 11 residues. CDR3 nucleotides: TGTGCCAGCAGCTTGCGCTACGAGCAGTACTTC. Residues: CASSLRYEQYF.

This chain links TRBV6-6 with TRBJ1-1; D not certain. CDR1 is MNHNY, CDR2 SVGAGI, per germline (reference sequence). Trimming pared 6 bases from V and 3 bases from J, leaving 14 bases between. This CDR3 has 14 amino acids. The CDR3 nucleotides are TGTGCCAGCAGCGTAGAGGCCCCGGACACTGAAGCTTTCTTT. Translated: CASSVEAPDTEAFF.